A selection of T cell receptor beta chains follows, all from one sample in a study of PD-L1 blockade in urothelial cancer. Profiled with immunoSEQ multiplex PCR; TCRdb holds only in-frame clones, not every one. The table has about 48,000 clones, approximately 78% seen once; the top ten hold roughly 8.8%. Sequenced here: PBMCs, sampled around atezolizumab (anti-PD-L1) treatment. The receptors come from an older man with urothelial cancer. CDR3s include the opening cysteine and the closing phenylalanine or tryptophan. A D gene is named only where the DNA matches it firmly. Clone size, where shown, is once, few, many, or a class for clones that have expanded.

V	J	D	size	CDR3	DNA
TRBV5-1	TRBJ2-1	.	.	CASSSEGRYNEQFF	TGCGCCAGCAGCTCGGAGGGCCGCTACAATGAGCAGTTCTTC
TRBV28	TRBJ2-1	TRBD1	.	CASSSGTGDTYNEQFF	TGTGCCAGCAGTTCCGGGACAGGGGATACCTACAATGAGCAGTTCTTC
TRBV5-4	TRBJ2-3	TRBD1	.	CASSRPGQGTDTQYF	TGTGCCAGCAGCCGACCGGGACAGGGCACAGATACGCAGTATTTT
TRBV11-2	TRBJ1-2	TRBD1	once	CASSLLPGQGIRGEGYTF	TGTGCCAGCAGCTTACTACCGGGACAGGGTATAAGGGGTGAGGGCTACACCTTC
TRBV6-5	TRBJ2-7	TRBD2	.	CASSSAGLAGSYEQYF	TGTGCCAGCAGTTCCGCCGGACTAGCGGGATCCTACGAGCAGTACTTC
TRBV10-3	TRBJ1-2	.	.	CAISVGGDDYGYTF	TGTGCCATCAGTGTTGGGGGGGACGACTATGGCTACACCTTC
TRBV18	TRBJ2-3	.	.	CASSLGPSGSGTDTQYF	TGTGCCAGCTCACTGGGGCCCTCCGGGAGCGGCACAGATACGCAGTATTTT
TRBV11-3	TRBJ2-7	TRBD1	.	CASSTRQGSYEQYF	TGTGCCAGCAGCACGCGACAGGGCTCCTACGAGCAGTACTTC
TRBV2	TRBJ1-5	.	once	CASSGTGHQPQHF	TGTGCCAGCAGTGGAACAGGGCATCAGCCCCAGCATTTT
TRBV6-1	TRBJ2-7	.	.	CASSDYYEQYF	TGTGCCAGCAGTGATTACTACGAGCAGTACTTC
TRBV6-5	TRBJ1-5	TRBD1	.	CASSPRDRVRQPQHF	TGTGCCAGCAGTCCTCGGGACAGGGTGCGGCAGCCCCAGCATTTT
TRBV5-1	TRBJ2-2	TRBD1	.	CASSLEGGQGTGELFF	TGCGCCAGCAGCTTGGAAGGGGGCCAGGGCACCGGGGAGCTGTTTTTT
TRBV5-6	TRBJ1-5	TRBD1	.	CASSSGTGRGQPQHF	TGTGCCAGCAGCTCCGGGACAGGGCGAGGACAGCCCCAGCATTTT
TRBV5-1	TRBJ2-3	TRBD2	once	CASSLVGTSGGSSDTQYF	TGCGCCAGCAGCTTGGTCGGGACTAGCGGGGGATCGAGTGATACGCAGTATTTT
TRBV5-1	TRBJ1-1	TRBD1	few	CASSSDREFRSTEAFF	TGCGCCAGCAGCTCTGACAGGGAATTTCGAAGCACTGAAGCTTTCTTT
TRBV18	TRBJ2-3	TRBD2	.	CASSPPSLLWLADTDTQYF	TGTGCCAGCTCACCACCATCCCTCTTGTGGCTAGCGGACACAGATACGCAGTATTTT
TRBV13	TRBJ2-1	TRBD2	few	CASSFRAGGHNEQFF	TGTGCCAGCAGCTTTCGGGCGGGAGGGCACAATGAGCAGTTCTTC
TRBV2	TRBJ2-1	.	once	CASSEDWWHGSPLGHEQFF	TGTGCCAGCAGTGAAGATTGGTGGCACGGGAGTCCCTTGGGGCATGAGCAGTTCTTC